A single sample is the source of the 27 T cell receptor beta chains below, sequenced in a study of blood T cell repertoires in COVID-19. The table came from immunoSEQ multiplex PCR; TCRdb's copy has only in-frame clones and leaves some out. The table includes some 300,000 clones, 85% to 90% detected once. Sequenced sample: PBMCs or T cells enriched from blood (not recorded which). These receptors all stem from a woman aged 45-65 years who had been exposed to COVID-19.

This chain connects TRBV10-3 to TRBJ2-1; 11 bases are shared with TRBD1. J lost 5 bases, V lost 5 bases, and 2 bases had no gene match. The CDR3 sequence is 14 residues long. The germline CDR1 and CDR2 sequences are ENHRY and SYGVKD. CDR3 DNA sequence: TGTGCCATCAGTCCGGGACAGGGGGACAATGAGCAGTTCTTC. Amino acids: CAISPGQGDNEQFF.

The rearrangement uses TRBV28 and TRBJ2-3, with 8 bases matching TRBD2. V dropped 1 base and J dropped 5; count of bases not matched to a gene: 5. CDR1 and CDR2 from the germline V gene are MDHEN and SYDVKM. The CDR3 is 15 amino acids. As DNA, the CDR3 is TGTGCCAGCAGTTTATTACGGGGGGGCAAAGATACGCAGTATTTT. Its protein product is CASSLLRGGKDTQYF.

The chain links TRBV9 to TRBJ1-2, with TRBD1 matching over 10 bases. Germline V gene sequence: CDR1 SGDLS, CDR2 YYNGEE. Unmatched junction bases numbered 8, after V lost 5 bases and J lost 7 bases. The CDR3 extends over 14 amino acids. The CDR3 region has the DNA TGTGCCAGCAGTTCCGACAGGGGGCTGTCTGGCTACACCTTC. It codes for CASSSDRGLSGYTF.

This clone showed up just once. The V gene is TRBV30, the J gene TRBJ2-1; TRBD1 agrees at 10 bases. The germline gives CDR1 GTSNPN, CDR2 SVGIG (reference sequence). The CDR3 covers 13 residues. V shed 3 bases, J shed 12 bases, and the junction held 8 bases outside the gene matches. The CDR3 region is CAWRGQGRLGQFF. The CDR3 nucleotides read TGTGCCTGGAGGGGACAGGGGAGGCTTGGGCAGTTCTTC.

The rearrangement joins TRBV25-1 to TRBJ2-7, with a weak D call TRBD2 (6 bases). The CDR3 runs 14 residues. Trimming removed 6 bases at V and 3 bases at J, with 15 bases between. Germline V gene lookup returns CDR1 MGHDK and CDR2 SYGVNS. The CDR3 here is CASRETGLNYEQYF. The CDR3 nucleotides read TGTGCCAGCAGAGAAACGGGACTGAACTACGAGCAGTACTTC.

The chain couples TRBV6-2 or TRBV6-3 to TRBJ2-7; 10 bases fit TRBD2. Germline CDR1 and CDR2: MNHEY and SVGEGT. The CDR3 is 16 residues long. J was trimmed by 3 bases and V by 0 bases; bases with no gene match: 5. Written as DNA, the CDR3 is TGTGCCAGCAGTTACTCTAGCGGGGGGCTACGCTACGAGCAGTACTTC. It specifies CASSYSSGGLRYEQYF.

The chain combines TRBV6-2 or TRBV6-3 with TRBJ1-2; D possibly corresponds to TRBD1 (6 bases). V lost 3 bases and J lost 7, with 12 bases in between. Per the germline V gene, CDR1 is MNHEY and CDR2 is SVGEGT. There are 13 residues in the CDR3. This chain's CDR3 is CASSYLQGSGYTF. The CDR3 nucleotides read TGTGCCAGCAGTTATCTACAGGGATCTGGCTACACCTTC.

This chain uses TRBV19 with TRBJ1-6, with 10 bases lining up with TRBD1. After removal of 5 bases from V and 14 bases from J, the junction contained 9 bases not matched to a gene. The CDR3 consists of 14 residues. Germline CDR1 is LNHDA and CDR2 is SQIVND (reference sequence). The CDR3 bases are TGTGCCAGTAGTCTGGGACAGGGGTTTCTGGCCCTCCACTTT. Its translation is CASSLGQGFLALHF.

This sequence joins TRBV27 and TRBJ1-2; TRBD1 agrees at 10 bases. After removal of 1 base from V and 2 bases from J, the junction contained 7 bases not matched to a gene. The CDR3 loop spans 17 amino acids. The germline gives CDR1 MNHEY, CDR2 SMNVEV (reference sequence). The CDR3 loop is CASSLWGTGAANYGYTF. DNA for the CDR3: TGTGCCAGCAGTTTATGGGGGACAGGGGCCGCAAACTATGGCTACACCTTC.

This sequence joins TRBV4-2 and TRBJ2-7, with no clear D. In germline, CDR1 is LGHNA, CDR2 YNFKEQ. Between the trimmed V and J ends, which lost 1 base and 4 bases, there was a span of 14 bases. This CDR3 comprises 15 residues. CDR3 sequence reads: CASSQGTSSLYEQYF. CDR3 nucleotide sequence: TGTGCCAGCAGCCAAGGCACTTCCTCCCTTTACGAGCAGTACTTC.

The chain combines TRBV25-1 with TRBJ1-1; TRBD1 might be the D (5 bases). This CDR3 contains 16 residues. Trimming left V 6 bases short and J 0 bases short, with 17 bases between. Germline V gene lookup returns CDR1 MGHDK and CDR2 SYGVNS. CDR3 sequence (DNA): TGTGCCAGCAGCCAAACCACGTGGGGCCTGAACACTGAAGCTTTCTTT. Encoded protein: CASSQTTWGLNTEAFF.

The chain carries TRBV19 and TRBJ1-6; no clear D. The length of the CDR3 is 12 residues. Germline V gene lookup returns CDR1 LNHDA and CDR2 SQIVND (reference sequence). V was shortened by 5 bases and J by 13 bases, with 12 bases between the two germline ends. CDR3 sequence: CASSLLGGPLHF. The CDR3 nucleotides read TGTGCCAGTAGTCTGTTGGGCGGGCCCCTCCACTTT. Based on the CDR3 plus reference TRBV19 and TRBJ1-6, the full variable domain is DGGITQSPKYLFRKEGQNVTLSCEQNLNHDAMYWYRQDPGQGLRLIYYSQIVNDFQKGDIAEGYSVSREKKESFPLTVTSAQKNPTAFYLCASSLLGGPLHFGNGTRLTVT.

This clone came up a few times. The V and J genes are TRBV27 and TRBJ1-4; 7 nucleotides agree with TRBD1. The CDR3 is made up of 14 amino acids. Germline values: CDR1 MNHEY, CDR2 SMNVEV (reference sequence). Trimming removed 3 bases from V and 5 bases from J; junction bases left unmatched: 3. The CDR3 here is CASSFGTENEKLFF. CDR3 in DNA: TGTGCCAGCAGTTTCGGGACAGAGAATGAAAAACTGTTTTTT.

This clone was picked up one time. The rearrangement joins TRBV11-3 to TRBJ1-1; a weak D match, TRBD1 (6 bases). Per germline, CDR1 SGHNT and CDR2 YENEEA. The CDR3 length is 13 residues. Trimming removed 3 bases from V and 4 bases from J, with 9 bases in between. CDR3: CASSFGTSTEAFF. The DNA for the CDR3 is TGTGCCAGCAGCTTTGGGACATCCACTGAAGCTTTCTTT.

The genes are TRBV28 and TRBJ1-4; 7 bases line up with TRBD1. Trimming at V came to 10 bases and at J to 7 bases, leaving 12 bases not matched to a gene. CDR3 length: 14 residues. Germline V lookup: CDR1 MDHEN, CDR2 SYDVKM. The CDR3 here is CATSETGWGEKLFF. CDR3 nucleotides: TGTGCCACCTCAGAGACAGGGTGGGGTGAAAAACTGTTTTTT.

J is TRBJ1-2 and V is TRBV3-1 (or the pseudogene TRBV3-2); the match to TRBD1 covers 7 bases. This CDR3 comprises 14 residues. Germline assignment: CDR1 LGHDT and CDR2 YNNKEL (reference sequence). V was pared by 3 bases and J by 8 bases, with 9 bases of the junction left unmatched. In DNA form, the CDR3 reads TGTGCCAGCAGCCACTACTCGGGACAGATAGGCTACACCTTC. Its protein is CASSHYSGQIGYTF.

This chain connects TRBV5-4 to TRBJ1-2; TRBD1 agrees at 9 bases. Unmatched junction bases numbered 6, after V lost 4 bases and J lost 8 bases. Germline V lookup: CDR1 SGHNT, CDR2 YYREEE (reference sequence). CDR3 length equals 13 residues. Here the CDR3 reads CASSSRDRDGYTF. CDR3 DNA: TGTGCCAGCAGCAGCCGGGACAGGGACGGCTACACCTTC.

V usage is TRBV11-1 and J usage is TRBJ1-1; D is perhaps TRBD1 (5 bases). Germline lookup yields CDR1 SGHAT and CDR2 FQDESV (reference sequence). The CDR3 loop spans 15 amino acids. Trimming removed 1 base from V and 1 base from J, with 10 bases in between. The CDR3 DNA is TGTGCCAGCAGCTTAGTAGGGGATGGGAACACTGAAGCTTTCTTT. It encodes CASSLVGDGNTEAFF.

The rearrangement joins TRBV24-1 to TRBJ1-1; 8 positions agree with TRBD1. The CDR3 extends over 13 amino acids. V dropped 10 bases and J dropped 1; count of bases not matched to a gene: 4. Per germline, CDR1 KGHDR and CDR2 SFDVKD. The CDR3 region is CATTDRENTEAFF. CDR3 bases: TGTGCCACGACGGACAGGGAGAACACTGAAGCTTTCTTT.

The genes are TRBV6-1 and TRBJ1-5, with D tentatively TRBD1 (6 bases). V was trimmed by 1 base and J by 6 bases, leaving 16 bases between them. The CDR3 is made up of 16 amino acids. Germline-derived CDR1 and CDR2 are MNHNS and SASEGT. The DNA of the CDR3 is TGTGCCAGCAGTGAAGGGGGGGGCGCAAGGAGTCAGCCCCAGCATTTT. Translating gives CASSEGGGARSQPQHF.

V and J are TRBV9 and TRBJ2-2; 12 bases match TRBD2. Germline V CDR1 and CDR2: SGDLS, YYNGEE. V lost 2 bases to trimming and J lost 4 bases; unmatched junction nucleotides: 9. The CDR3 has 18 residues. The CDR3 DNA follows: TGTGCCAGCAGCGTTGGTCTAGCGGGGGGGCCCGGCACCGGGGAGCTGTTTTTT. Amino acid sequence: CASSVGLAGGPGTGELFF. The full variable domain, rest sourced from reference TRBV9 and TRBJ2-2, is DSGVTQTPKHLITATGQRVTLRCSPRSGDLSVYWYQQSLDQGLQFLIQYYNGEERAKGNILERFSAQQFPDLHSELNLSSLELGDSALYFCASSVGLAGGPGTGELFFGEGSRLTVL.

This rearrangement joins TRBV19 to TRBJ1-2, with D uncertain. The CDR3 is 15 residues long. Germline-derived CDR1 and CDR2 are LNHDA and SQIVND (reference sequence). Trimming left V 5 bases short and J 7 bases short, with 20 bases between. The CDR3 loop is CASSPLEANQAGYTF. In DNA, the CDR3 is TGTGCCAGTAGTCCTTTGGAGGCAAATCAGGCTGGCTACACCTTC.

In its sample, this clone was seen a few times. The chain is built from TRBV11-3 and TRBJ1-1; TRBD1 matches 12 bases. Trimming removed 5 bases from V and 2 bases from J; junction bases left unmatched: 3. The CDR3 totals 15 residues. Germline V gives CDR1 SGHNT, CDR2 YENEEA. CDR3 DNA sequence: TGTGCCAGCAGCACCGGGACAGGGGGCAACACTGAAGCTTTCTTT. Residues: CASSTGTGGNTEAFF. Complete variable domain (other parts from reference TRBV11-3 and TRBJ1-1): EAGVVQSPRYKIIEKKQPVAFWCNPISGHNTLYWYLQNLGQGPELLIRYENEEAVDDSQLPKDRFSAERLKGVDSTLKIQPAELGDSAVYLCASSTGTGGNTEAFFGQGTRLTVV.

In this sample, this clone turned up a few times. The rearrangement uses TRBV19 and TRBJ1-5; tentative D call: TRBD1 (5 bases). The CDR3 sequence is 15 residues long. Between the trimmed V and J ends, which lost 8 bases and 7 bases, there was a span of 21 bases. CDR1 LNHDA and CDR2 SQIVND come from the germline V gene (reference sequence). CDR3 coding DNA: TGTGCCAGTGCCGTTAACCACCAGGGTAACCAGCCCCAGCATTTT. Protein: CASAVNHQGNQPQHF.

The chain combines TRBV5-4 with TRBJ2-5; tentatively, D is TRBD1 (5 bases). The ends were cut back, 1 base at V and 3 bases at J, with 10 bases in the middle. The CDR3 extends over 14 amino acids. The germline CDR1 and CDR2 sequences are SGHNT and YYREEE (reference sequence). DNA for the CDR3: TGTGCCAGCAGCTTGTATGGCAGGGAAGAGACCCAGTACTTC. Translating gives CASSLYGREETQYF. The full variable domain, in which reference TRBV5-4 and TRBJ2-5 provide the parts outside the CDR3, is ETGVTQSPTHLIKTRGQQVTLRCSSQSGHNTVSWYQQALGQGPQFIFQYYREEENGRGNFPPRFSGLQFPNYSSELNVNALELDDSALYLCASSLYGREETQYFGPGTRLLVL.

The V call is TRBV30, the J call TRBJ1-5; the D is unclear. Germline CDR1 reads GTSNPN; CDR2 reads SVGIG (reference sequence). This CDR3 is 15 amino acids long. The V gene lost 3 bases and the J gene lost 0 bases, with 12 bases spanning the gap. As DNA, the CDR3 is TGTGCCTGGAGCCACCTACGGGATAGCAATCAGCCCCAGCATTTT. Protein product: CAWSHLRDSNQPQHF. Complete variable domain (other parts from reference TRBV30 and TRBJ1-5): SQTIHQWPATLVQPVGSPLSLECTVEGTSNPNLYWYRQAAGRGLQLLFYSVGIGQISSEVPQNLSASRPQDRQFILSSKKLLLSDSGFYLCAWSHLRDSNQPQHFGDGTRLSIL.

The chain combines TRBV7-2 with TRBJ2-7, with D possibly TRBD1 on 5 matching bases. V lost 4 bases and J 4 bases, leaving 8 bases between the germline ends. The CDR3 contains 12 residues. Germline CDR1 SGHTA, CDR2 FQGNSA. The CDR3: CASSSTVYEQYF. In DNA form, the CDR3 reads TGTGCCAGCAGCTCGACAGTTTACGAGCAGTACTTC.